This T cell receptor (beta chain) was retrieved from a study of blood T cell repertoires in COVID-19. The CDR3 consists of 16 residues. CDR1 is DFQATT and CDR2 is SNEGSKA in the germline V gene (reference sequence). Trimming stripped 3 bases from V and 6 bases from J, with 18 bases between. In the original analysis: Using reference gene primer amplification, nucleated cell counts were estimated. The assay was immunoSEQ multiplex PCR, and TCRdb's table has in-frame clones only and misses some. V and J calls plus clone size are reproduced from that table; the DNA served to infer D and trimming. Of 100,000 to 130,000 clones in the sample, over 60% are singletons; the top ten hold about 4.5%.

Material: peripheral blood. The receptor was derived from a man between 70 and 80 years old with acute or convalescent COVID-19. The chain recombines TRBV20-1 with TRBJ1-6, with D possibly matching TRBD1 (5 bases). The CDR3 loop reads CSASPSQAGRNSPLHF. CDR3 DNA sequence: TGCAGTGCTAGTCCCTCGCAGGCAGGGCGTAATTCACCCCTCCACTTT.